This is a list of T cell receptor beta chains from one sample in a study of T cells after yellow fever vaccination. One entry per CDR3 protein, called by TCRdb with MiXCR from the 5' RACE reads. This sample has hundreds of thousands of distinct CDR3 sequences, with approximately 12% found just once. The sequencing here drew on PBMCs, taken on the day of the yellow fever booster vaccination. These receptors were collected from a man under 40 who received the YFV17D yellow fever vaccine. The CDR3 runs from the conserved cysteine through the conserved F or W. The D gene is left open where the match is weak. Rows may omit the clone size; those that give it use once, few, many or a size class.

cdr3_nt cdr3_aa cdr3_length d_call j_call clone_size v_call
TGTGCCGTGTGGATCACAGATACGCAGTATTTT CAVWITDTQYF 11 NA TRBJ2-3 NA TRBV7-2
TGTGCCAGCAGCTTAGGGAAGAACACCGGGGAGCTGTTTTTT CASSLGKNTGELFF 14 NA TRBJ2-2 few TRBV13
TGTGCCAGCAGCTTGGGAGGGCAAAACGAGCAGTACTTC CASSLGGQNEQYF 13 TRBD2 TRBJ2-7 NA TRBV13
TGTGCCAGCAGCGTAGCCGGGACGCAAACTGAAGCTTTCTTT CASSVAGTQTEAFF 14 NA TRBJ1-1 NA TRBV5-4
TGTGCCAGCAGCGAAGACAGATACACAGATACGCAGTATTTT CASSEDRYTDTQYF 14 NA TRBJ2-3 few TRBV25-1
TGCAGTGCTAGCAGGGGGGCTAGCACAGATACGCAGTATTTT CSASRGASTDTQYF 14 NA TRBJ2-3 NA TRBV20-1
TGTGCCGCAAGAACTAGCGGGGCGAACAATGAGCAGTTCTTC CAARTSGANNEQFF 14 TRBD2 TRBJ2-1 few TRBV6-2/TRBV6-3
TGCGCCAGCAGCTTGGGCCCCGCAGGGAAGACCGGGGAGCTGTTTTTT CASSLGPAGKTGELFF 16 NA TRBJ2-2 NA TRBV5-1
TGTGCCAGCAGCTCACCACCGGGTCTTCAGTCCTACGAGCAGTACTTC CASSSPPGLQSYEQYF 16 NA TRBJ2-7 few TRBV9
TGTGCCAGCAGCTTAAAGACTAGCGGGGACACCGGGGAGCTGTTTTTT CASSLKTSGDTGELFF 16 TRBD2 TRBJ2-2 NA TRBV5-4
TGTGCCAGTCTTACTTCCGGGACTCCGCCTTACGAGCAGTACTTC CASLTSGTPPYEQYF 15 NA TRBJ2-7 few TRBV6-2/TRBV6-3
TGTGCCAGCAACCTCTCTCCCGGGGACCCCTTTAGCACAGATACGCAGTATTTT CASNLSPGDPFSTDTQYF 18 NA TRBJ2-3 NA TRBV11-2
TGCAGTGCACCCACTAGCGGGAGAGGTTACGAGCAGTACTTC CSAPTSGRGYEQYF 14 TRBD2 TRBJ2-7 few TRBV20-1
TGTGCCAGCAGCTCGACCCCGGGTGTTGGTTACGAGCAGTACTTC CASSSTPGVGYEQYF 15 NA TRBJ2-7 few TRBV7-2
TGTGCCAGCAGCTTAGCGGCCGGCTCGGAACGGGAGCAGTACTTC CASSLAAGSEREQYF 15 NA TRBJ2-7 few TRBV7-9
TGTGCCAGCACGGGGCAGAGCAGCACAGATACGCAGTATTTT CASTGQSSTDTQYF 14 NA TRBJ2-3 NA TRBV28
TGCAGTGCTAGAGTTTCGGACGCGAATACGCAGTATTTT CSARVSDANTQYF 13 NA TRBJ2-3 many TRBV20-1
TGTGCCAGTAGTATCGGAGGGAAAAGTATCGGGGAGCCGTTTTTT CASSIGGKSIGEPFF 15 NA TRBJ2-2 NA TRBV19
TGTGCCAGCACCTCAGTCGGGGAGCAGTTCTTC CASTSVGEQFF 11 NA TRBJ2-1 few TRBV6-2/TRBV6-3
TGTGCCAGCAGCTTTTCTTATCGGAACTACAATGAGCAGTTCTTC CASSFSYRNYNEQFF 15 NA TRBJ2-1 NA TRBV7-2
TGTGCCAGCAGCCAGGGTCAGAACTCCGCCTACGAGCAGTACTTC CASSQGQNSAYEQYF 15 NA TRBJ2-7 NA TRBV4-2
TGCGCCAGCAGCTTGGAAGGCCATACGGCGTACAATGAGCAGTTCTTC CASSLEGHTAYNEQFF 16 NA TRBJ2-1 NA TRBV5-1
TGCGCCAGCAGTCAATCTCCCGAACAGCCTTGCGAGCAGTACTTC CASSQSPEQPCEQYF 15 NA TRBJ2-7 few TRBV23-1
TGTGCCAGCAGCTACGGACAGAGAGGCAATGAGCAGTTCTTC CASSYGQRGNEQFF 14 NA TRBJ2-1 few TRBV7-6
TGTGCCACCACAGGGGAGGGGCCCACCTCCTACGAGCAGTACTTC CATTGEGPTSYEQYF 15 NA TRBJ2-7 few TRBV7-9
TGTGCCAGCAGGTCGACCGGGACTAAATACTACGAGCAGTACTTC CASRSTGTKYYEQYF 15 TRBD2 TRBJ2-7 many TRBV6-1
TGTGCCAGTAGTATATCTAGCGGACACTCCTACGAGCAGTACTTC CASSISSGHSYEQYF 15 TRBD2 TRBJ2-7 few TRBV19
TGCAGCGTTGACGGGTCCGCCGGGGGGTACAATGAGCAGTTCTTC CSVDGSAGGYNEQFF 15 TRBD2 TRBJ2-1 few TRBV29-1
TGCAGCGTGTTCTCTGGGGCCAACGTCCTGACTTTC CSVFSGANVLTF 12 NA TRBJ2-6 few TRBV29-1
TGTGCCACCAGCAGAGATTGGGGGAACATTCAGTACTTC CATSRDWGNIQYF 13 NA TRBJ2-4 NA TRBV15
TGCGCCAGCAGCAGAGCGGGAGGGCCTCCAGATACGCAGTATTTT CASSRAGGPPDTQYF 15 TRBD2 TRBJ2-3 NA TRBV4-3
TGTGCCATCAGTGAATCGGGGACTGGAAACACCATATATTTT CAISESGTGNTIYF 14 NA TRBJ1-3 many TRBV10-3
TGTGCCAGCAGCGTTAACCTCATAACAGGGTCCCTTGATTGGTACTTC CASSVNLITGSLDWYF 16 NA TRBJ2-7 many TRBV5-5
TGTGCCAGCAGCTTAGCACCCGAGCGGGGCACAGATACGCAGTATTTT CASSLAPERGTDTQYF 16 NA TRBJ2-3 few TRBV7-8
TGTGCCAGCAGCCCAACCTCCTACGAGCAGTACTTC CASSPTSYEQYF 12 NA TRBJ2-7 many TRBV12-3/TRBV12-4
TGTGCCAGCAGCCAAGACGGGGTTGGGGCTTTCTTT CASSQDGVGAFF 12 NA TRBJ1-1 NA TRBV14
TGCGCCAGCAGCCAACGGACAGGGTGGAATGAGCAGTTCTTC CASSQRTGWNEQFF 14 TRBD1 TRBJ2-1 NA TRBV5-1
TGCAGCGTGGCGGACAGGTTGAACACTGAAGCTTTCTTT CSVADRLNTEAFF 13 TRBD1 TRBJ1-1 NA TRBV29-1
TGTGCCAGCAGCCAAGCTGACCCAGATACGCAGTATTTT CASSQADPDTQYF 13 NA TRBJ2-3 NA TRBV3-1
TGCAGTGCTTCGACCGGGACACCTAACTATGGCTACACCTTC CSASTGTPNYGYTF 14 NA TRBJ1-2 NA TRBV20-1
TGTGCCAGCAGTCTCGGACTAGCGGGAATGTCCTACAATGAGCAGTTCTTC CASSLGLAGMSYNEQFF 17 TRBD2 TRBJ2-1 many TRBV7-8
TGTGCCAGCTCACCCCACGGGTCGGCGGGAGGTATCGATGAGCAGTTCTTC CASSPHGSAGGIDEQFF 17 TRBD2 TRBJ2-1 NA TRBV18
TGTGCCAGCAGGGTAGCGGGAGGGCCTAGGGAGCAGTACTTC CASRVAGGPREQYF 14 TRBD2 TRBJ2-7 many TRBV12-3/TRBV12-4
TGCGCCAGCAGCTCCGCACCCGCTACGAACACCGGGGAGCTGTTTTTT CASSSAPATNTGELFF 16 NA TRBJ2-2 many TRBV5-1
TGCAGTGCTAGAGGGACCGGAGAAGGGGGCGACGAGCAGTACTTC CSARGTGEGGDEQYF 15 TRBD1 TRBJ2-7 NA TRBV20-1